This T cell receptor beta chain was captured by sequencing in a study of T cells in Graves' hyperthyroidism and ophthalmopathy. Extraction of PBMCs used about 9.2 ml of fresh peripheral blood. Unmatched junction bases numbered 5, after V lost 1 base and J lost 5 bases. The CDR3 consists of 16 residues. Germline CDR1 LGHNT, CDR2 FRNRAP. What was amplified from RNA transcripts were TCR beta CDR3 regions. The TCR CDR3 was amplified in a first-round RT-PCR using the HTBI primer set. MiXCR, run by TCRdb on the multiplex PCR reads, gives a single entry per CDR3 protein. The top ten clones hold approximately 10% of a sample with hundreds of thousands of distinct CDR3 sequences, over 35% of them seen once.

Sequencing was done on a sample of blood. The chain joins TRBV12-5 to TRBJ2-2, with 9 bases lining up with TRBD2. The sequence was collected from a man aged 18 to 30 with Graves' hyperthyroidism. The CDR3 sequence: CASGLGGLAWTGELFF. The CDR3 bases are TGTGCTAGTGGTTTGGGAGGACTAGCGTGGACCGGGGAGCTGTTTTTT.